Reported below is one T cell receptor beta chain. As yet, its antigen is unknown. The assay that was used to sequence DNA from cultured CD4+ T cells was the Oncomine TCR Beta short-read assay. TCRdb reprocessed the PCR reads via MiXCR and lists one record per CDR3 protein. The sample shows 25,000 to 30,000 distinct CDR3 sequences, about 66% of them seen only once. The sample originates from a study of vaccination and CD4 T cells after COVID-19. Study overall: Cultures serving as controls received a peptide pool (CEFX or HIV-1 Nef) or no peptide.

Treatment denoted: roughly ten-day PBMC culture with coronavirus spike peptide pools or control peptides (ViraFEST assay). Some 2.2 million PBMCs were grown per well alongside roughly 9 IU/ml IL-2 and roughly 9.4 ug/ml peptide pools. The input for sequencing was CD4+ T cells from blood, cultured in vitro, taken after SARS-CoV-2 vaccination. The sequence was obtained from a human donor who received a COVID-19 vaccine.

The CDR3 DNA follows: TGTGCCACCAGTGATCACTACCCGGGTCCAGAGACCGGGGAGCTGTTTTTT. Its translation: CATSDHYPGPETGELFF. The chain employs TRBV24-1 and TRBJ2-2; D not certain. Germline CDR1 reads KGHDR; CDR2 reads SFDVKD. This CDR3 comprises 17 residues. The V end was cut by 3 bases, the J end by 5 bases, with 18 bases between.